This T cell receptor beta chain was recovered during a study of breast tumors, draining lymph nodes, adjacent tissues. TCRdb re-called the multiplex PCR reads with MiXCR, one entry per CDR3 protein. This table has approximately 210,000 distinct CDR3 sequences, about 30% appearing once. Concerning this clonotype itself: The antigen remains unidentified. A much larger clone lies a single base off, so this may be a read error.

This CDR3 has 16 residues. The germline V gene encodes CDR1 MRHNA and CDR2 SNTAGT. V gave up 3 bases and J gave up 0 bases, with 12 bases separating them. Samples came from axillary lymph nodes draining the breast cancer. Whole-study results and caveats: Tumor TCR diversity was below lymph nodes but above nontumor tissue.

Specimen: axillary lymph node tissue. This TCR was recovered from a female donor with breast cancer. Some clones in this sample may be carry-over from other donors' samples. The J gene is TRBJ2-1, the V gene TRBV6-4; D gene unclear. The CDR3 region has the DNA TGTGCCAGCAGTGAAAGTGGATTGAGCTCCTACAATGAGCAGTTCTTC. It is translated as CASSESGLSSYNEQFF.